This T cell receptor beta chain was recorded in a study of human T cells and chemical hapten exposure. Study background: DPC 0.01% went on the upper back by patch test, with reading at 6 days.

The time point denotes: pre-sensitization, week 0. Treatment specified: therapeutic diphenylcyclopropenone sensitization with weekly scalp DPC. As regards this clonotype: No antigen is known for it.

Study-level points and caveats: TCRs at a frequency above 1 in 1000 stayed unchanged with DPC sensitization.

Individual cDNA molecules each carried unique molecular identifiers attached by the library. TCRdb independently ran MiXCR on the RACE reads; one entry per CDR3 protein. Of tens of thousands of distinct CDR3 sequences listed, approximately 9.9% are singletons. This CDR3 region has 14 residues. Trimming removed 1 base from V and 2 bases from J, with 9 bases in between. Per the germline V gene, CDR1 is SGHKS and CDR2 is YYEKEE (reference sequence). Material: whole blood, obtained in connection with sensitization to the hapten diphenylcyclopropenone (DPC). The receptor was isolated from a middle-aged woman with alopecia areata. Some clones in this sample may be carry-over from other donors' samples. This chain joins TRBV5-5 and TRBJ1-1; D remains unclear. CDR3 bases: TGTGCCAGCAGCTTGTCTTGGCCCAACACTGAAGCTTTCTTT. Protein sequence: CASSLSWPNTEAFF. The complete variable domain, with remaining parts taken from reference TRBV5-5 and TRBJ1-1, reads DAGVTQSPTHLIKTRGQQVTLRCSPISGHKSVSWYQQVLGQGPQFIFQYYEKEERGRGNFPDRFSARQFPNYSSELNVNALLLGDSALYLCASSLSWPNTEAFFGQGTRLTVV.